Listed below are T cell receptor beta chains from one sample, sequenced in a study of memory CD4+ T cells and cytomegalovirus serostatus. The table came from immunoSEQ multiplex PCR; TCRdb's copy has only in-frame clones and leaves some out. The sample lists 45,000 to 60,000 clones, 65% to 80% seen once, with around 1.5% in the top ten. Sequencing was carried out using memory CD4+ T cells from blood. Receptors originate from an adult in good health and CMV-seropositive. The CDR3 runs from the conserved cysteine through the conserved F or W. The D gene is left open where the match is weak. Clone sizes are given selectively: once, few, many, or a class where the clone is expanded.

abundance,d_gene,j_gene,v_gene,CDR3aa,CDR3nt
NA,TRBD2,TRBJ2-1,TRBV5-4,CASSTGLVNNEQFF,TGTGCCAGCAGCACGGGACTAGTAAACAATGAGCAGTTCTTC
NA,NA,TRBJ1-2,TRBV28,CASNIGNGYTF,TGTGCCAGCAACATCGGAAACGGCTACACCTTC
NA,NA,TRBJ2-1,TRBV20-1,CSAGTGPQFF,TGCAGTGCCGGTACGGGACCACAGTTCTTC
NA,NA,TRBJ2-1,TRBV19,CASKSKSSYNEQFF,TGTGCCAGTAAATCGAAGAGCTCCTACAATGAGCAGTTCTTC
NA,TRBD1,TRBJ2-5,TRBV6-1,CASRIPGGGETQYF,TGTGCCAGCAGAATTCCAGGGGGCGGCGAGACCCAGTACTTC
few,NA,TRBJ1-1,TRBV11-2,CASSLDWGRTEAFF,TGTGCCAGCAGCTTAGATTGGGGGCGAACTGAAGCTTTCTTT
NA,NA,TRBJ2-3,TRBV29-1,CSVGGFADTQYF,TGCAGCGTTGGGGGGTTCGCAGATACGCAGTATTTT
NA,TRBD2,TRBJ2-5,TRBV2,CAKTSGRHQETQYF,TGTGCCAAGACTAGCGGGAGGCACCAAGAGACCCAGTACTTC
NA,NA,TRBJ1-6,TRBV28,CAGGKEYGSPLHF,TGTGCCGGCGGAAAGGAGTATGGATCACCCCTCCACTTT
NA,TRBD1,TRBJ2-1,TRBV13,CASSSRTGGVRLNEQFF,TGTGCCAGCAGCTCCCGGACAGGGGGTGTTCGACTGAATGAGCAGTTCTTC
NA,TRBD1,TRBJ1-1,TRBV2,CASKDRGRIVTEAFF,TGTGCCAGCAAGGACAGGGGGCGGATCGTAACTGAAGCTTTCTTT
NA,NA,TRBJ1-6,TRBV28,CASSFLGSSYNSPLHF,TGTGCCAGCAGTTTTCTCGGGAGCTCCTATAATTCACCCCTCCACTTT
NA,TRBD2,TRBJ2-1,TRBV18,CASPSDVSGRTGNEQFF,TGTGCCAGCCCCTCGGATGTTAGCGGGAGGACGGGCAATGAGCAGTTCTTC
NA,NA,TRBJ2-2,TRBV6-9,CASNPPNTGELFF,TGTGCCAGCAATCCCCCGAACACCGGGGAGCTGTTTTTT
NA,NA,TRBJ2-7,TRBV7-2,CASSLVLAGPYEQYF,TGTGCCAGCAGCTTAGTCTTAGCAGGTCCCTACGAGCAGTACTTC
NA,NA,TRBJ2-1,TRBV19,CASTPSRHSLQFF,TGTGCCAGTACCCCTTCCCGGCACTCTCTACAGTTCTTC
NA,NA,TRBJ2-5,TRBV6-1,CASSETPRGAQYF,TGTGCCAGCAGTGAAACCCCCAGGGGGGCCCAGTACTTC
few,NA,TRBJ1-6,TRBV28,CASSSPGDNSPLHF,TGTGCCAGCAGTTCCCCTGGTGATAATTCACCCCTCCACTTT
NA,NA,TRBJ1-5,TRBV7-2,CASSKRHGVDQPQHF,TGTGCCAGCAGCAAGCGGCACGGGGTGGATCAGCCCCAGCATTTT
NA,NA,TRBJ1-4,TRBV7-9,CASSPTFRGFEKLFF,TGTGCCAGCAGCCCCACGTTTCGGGGTTTCGAAAAACTGTTTTTT
NA,TRBD2,TRBJ2-3,TRBV9,CASSDASLAGGPTDTQYF,TGTGCCAGCAGCGACGCATCGTTAGCGGGAGGGCCGACAGATACGCAGTATTTT
few,NA,TRBJ2-7,TRBV5-8,CASSPSGPSYEQYF,TGTGCCAGCAGCCCCTCGGGTCCCTCCTACGAGCAGTACTTC
NA,TRBD1,TRBJ2-2,TRBV4-2,CASSLYSGTAGELFF,TGTGCCAGCAGCCTCTACTCCGGGACAGCCGGGGAGCTGTTTTTT
once,TRBD1,TRBJ1-2,TRBV19,CASSNPPDRGPKGGYTF,TGTGCCAGTAGTAATCCACCCGACAGGGGGCCCAAAGGGGGCTACACCTTC
NA,NA,TRBJ2-4,TRBV7-3,CASSRDKSNIQYF,TGTGCCAGCAGTCGGGACAAAAGTAACATTCAGTACTTC
NA,NA,TRBJ1-1,TRBV4-1,CASSRKDGEARGTEAFF,TGCGCCAGCAGCCGAAAGGACGGGGAGGCGAGGGGCACTGAAGCTTTCTTT
NA,NA,TRBJ1-6,TRBV10-1,CASRENYNSPLHF,TGCGCCAGCCGGGAAAACTATAATTCACCCCTCCACTTT
few,NA,TRBJ1-5,TRBV6-1,CASGRSDSYNQPQHF,TGTGCCAGCGGGCGCTCTGACAGCTATAATCAGCCCCAGCATTTT
NA,TRBD1,TRBJ1-1,TRBV28,CASSIPGGGTEAFF,TGTGCCAGCAGTATCCCAGGGGGCGGCACTGAAGCTTTCTTT
NA,TRBD2,TRBJ2-5,TRBV7-9,CASSQGTTLSEETQYF,TGTGCCAGCAGCCAAGGGACTACCCTGTCGGAGGAGACCCAGTACTTC
NA,NA,TRBJ2-7,TRBV5-1,CASSLAKSIGEQYF,TGCGCCAGCAGCTTGGCTAAATCAATCGGCGAGCAGTACTTC
NA,TRBD1,TRBJ2-7,TRBV6-6,CASIDRGKSSYEQYF,TGTGCCAGCATCGACAGGGGGAAGAGCTCCTACGAGCAGTACTTC
NA,NA,TRBJ1-6,TRBV11-2,CASSLGPSSGTPLHF,TGTGCCAGCAGCTTAGGGCCTAGTTCCGGGACACCCCTCCACTTT
NA,TRBD1,TRBJ1-4,TRBV19,CASTLTGVNEKLFF,TGTGCCAGCACCTTGACAGGGGTCAATGAAAAACTGTTTTTT
NA,NA,TRBJ2-3,TRBV5-1,CASSFSRQGLNRGTDTQYF,TGCGCCAGCAGCTTTAGCAGACAGGGACTAAACAGAGGCACAGATACGCAGTATTTT
NA,NA,TRBJ2-5,TRBV5-1,CASSPDQKTQYF,TGCGCCAGCAGCCCCGACCAGAAGACCCAGTACTTC
NA,NA,TRBJ1-1,TRBV10-3,CAISESPRENTEAFF,TGTGCCATCAGTGAGTCGCCCAGGGAGAACACTGAAGCTTTCTTT
NA,NA,TRBJ2-3,TRBV6-1,CASSLQGTDTQYF,TGTGCCAGCAGTTTACAGGGCACAGATACGCAGTATTTT
NA,NA,TRBJ1-2,TRBV23-1,CASSQLDRSPIAYGYTF,TGCGCCAGCAGTCAACTGGACCGTTCTCCTATAGCCTATGGCTACACCTTC
NA,NA,TRBJ2-7,TRBV7-6,CASSLEGLHSYEQYF,TGTGCCAGCAGCTTAGAGGGACTTCACTCCTACGAGCAGTACTTC
NA,NA,TRBJ2-7,TRBV27,CASSSDGITYEQYF,TGTGCCAGCAGTTCGGACGGAATAACCTACGAGCAGTACTTC
once,NA,TRBJ2-7,TRBV2,CASQVGPHSYEQYF,TGTGCCAGTCAGGTGGGGCCGCACTCCTACGAGCAGTACTTC
NA,NA,TRBJ2-1,TRBV7-6,CASSLGHSGNPVEFF,TGTGCCAGCAGCTTGGGTCATAGCGGAAACCCCGTCGAGTTCTTC
NA,NA,TRBJ2-3,TRBV27,CASSLRQGTDTQYF,TGTGCCAGCAGTCTCAGACAGGGCACAGATACGCAGTATTTT